The T cell receptor beta chain described here comes from a study of a mutant IDH1 vaccine in newly diagnosed glioma. Turning to the study itself: The treated population exhibited a male proportion of about 60%, a female proportion of about 38%, and a mean age of roughly 39 years. Whole-study findings and limits: Vaccine-induced immune responses occurred in 90% to 95% of patients.

Note on this clone: Its specificity is not known.

Time point here: baseline, week 1 (first vaccination visit). As for treatment: pre-vaccination baseline after standard-of-care therapy. Tumors from donors were new WHO grade 3 or 4 IDH1-mutant astrocytomas with ATRX loss. Repertoires were generated with immunoSEQ multiplex PCR, while TCRdb's copy carries only in-frame clones and drops some. Of 30,000 to 40,000 clones listed, just under 95% were seen once; the top ten hold 18%. Trimming cost V 7 bases and J 8 bases, with 8 bases left between them. CDR1 and CDR2 (germline): SNHLY, FYNNEI. The CDR3 covers 10 residues. The chain uses TRBV2 and TRBJ1-2; no clear D. The source was PBMCs, collected from a glioma patient treated with radiotherapy, temozolomide or both. This clonotype was obtained from a man younger than 30 with glioma. This CDR3 is CASTPGGYTF. CDR3 nucleotide sequence: TGTGCCAGCACCCCGGGAGGCTACACCTTC.